The 11 T cell receptor beta chains below come from one sample, sequenced in a study of identical twins. TCRdb re-analysed the 5' RACE reads in MiXCR, keeping a single row per CDR3 protein. The repertoire includes roughly 290,000 distinct CDR3 sequences, roughly 10% of them detected once, and about 7.1% sits in the top ten. This same sample was also taken into another study, of yellow fever vaccine responses in identical twins.

Sequencing used CD8+ T cells sorted from blood. All receptors come from a young woman in good health.

This chain connects TRBV7-9 to TRBJ2-3; TRBD2 matches 13 bases. This CDR3 has 16 amino acids. Germline V gives CDR1 SEHNR, CDR2 FQNEAQ (reference sequence). The V gene end was trimmed by 8 bases and the J gene end by 5 bases; junction bases not matched to a gene: 10. In DNA form, the CDR3 reads TGTGCCAGCGGACCGGGACTAGCGGGGTCGTTAGATACGCAGTATTTT. It specifies CASGPGLAGSLDTQYF.

This clonotype was picked up a small number of times. This chain's CDR3 is CSVVGTDTGELFF. CDR3 sequence (DNA): TGCAGCGTTGTGGGGACGGACACCGGGGAGCTGTTTTTT. V and J are TRBV29-1 and TRBJ2-2, with D perhaps assigned TRBD1 or TRBD2 (5 bases each). Germline V gene data show CDR1 as SQVTM and CDR2 as ANQGSEA. Trimming took 4 bases from V and 3 from J, leaving 9 bases between them. The CDR3 is made up of 13 amino acids.

V usage is TRBV11-2 and J usage is TRBJ2-5, with D possibly TRBD1 on 5 matching bases. This CDR3 spans 12 amino acids. V lost 3 bases and J 4 bases, leaving 6 bases between the germline ends. Per germline, CDR1 SGHAT and CDR2 FQNNGV. The DNA of the CDR3 is TGTGCCAGCAGCTTCCAGGGAGAGACCCAGTACTTC. Translation: CASSFQGETQYF. Together with reference TRBV11-2 and TRBJ2-5, the CDR3 gives the full variable domain: EAGVAQSPRYKIIEKRQSVAFWCNPISGHATLYWYQQILGQGPKLLIQFQNNGVVDDSQLPKDRFSAERLKGVDSTLKIQPAKLEDSAVYLCASSFQGETQYFGPGTRLLVL.

The chain joins TRBV7-3 to TRBJ2-1; D may be TRBD1 (6 bases). Germline CDR1 and CDR2: SGHTA and FQGTGA. The CDR3 covers 15 residues. V dropped 0 bases and J dropped 6 bases, with 12 bases sitting between them. The CDR3 protein is CASSLTTDRFNEQFF. CDR3 DNA sequence: TGTGCCAGCAGCTTAACCACTGACAGGTTCAATGAGCAGTTCTTC.

This clonotype appeared a few times. The J gene is TRBJ2-7, the V gene TRBV14; D might be TRBD1 (6 bases). CDR3 size: 12 residues. V was cut by 5 bases and J by 5 bases, with 10 bases left in between. Germline V CDR1 and CDR2: SGHDN, FVKESK. As DNA, the CDR3 is TGTGCCAGCAGCTATGGACAGAACGAGCAGTACTTC. Protein sequence: CASSYGQNEQYF.

The sample holds a few counts of this clonotype. The genes are TRBV7-6 and TRBJ2-5; tentative D call: TRBD2 (5 bases). CDR1 and CDR2 (germline): SGHVS, FNYEAQ. This CDR3 spans 13 amino acids. V lost 6 bases and J lost 2, with 10 bases in between. This chain's CDR3 is CASRQLVQETQYF. The CDR3 DNA is TGTGCCAGCAGACAACTAGTGCAAGAGACCCAGTACTTC.

This clonotype was detected only a few times. The V gene is TRBV19, the J gene TRBJ1-1, with D tentatively TRBD1 (5 bases). CDR1 and CDR2 from the germline V gene are LNHDA and SQIVND (reference sequence). Between the trimmed V and J ends, which lost 4 bases and 4 bases, there was a span of 7 bases. CDR3 length equals 12 residues. This chain's CDR3 is CASSNGGTEAFF. DNA of the CDR3: TGTGCCAGTAGTAACGGGGGCACTGAAGCTTTCTTT. The full variable domain, completed using reference TRBV19 and TRBJ1-1, is DGGITQSPKYLFRKEGQNVTLSCEQNLNHDAMYWYRQDPGQGLRLIYYSQIVNDFQKGDIAEGYSVSREKKESFPLTVTSAQKNPTAFYLCASSNGGTEAFFGQGTRLTVV.

This clonotype was seen many times. The chain links TRBV12-3 or TRBV12-4 to TRBJ2-2; D gene ambiguous. The CDR3 is 13 amino acids. The germline V and J ends were trimmed by 5 bases and 6 bases, with 10 bases remaining between them. CDR3 loop: CASSPGAAGELFF. Here the CDR3 DNA reads TGTGCCAGCAGTCCCGGAGCAGCCGGGGAGCTGTTTTTT.

This clonotype was seen more than once but under ten times. This chain joins TRBV3-1 and TRBJ2-1; D is unclear. V was clipped by 1 base and J by 3 bases, with 13 bases between them. CDR1 and CDR2 from the germline V gene are LGHDT and YNNKEL (reference sequence). There are 16 residues in the CDR3. The CDR3 region is CASSQVVDSDYNEQFF. In DNA form, the CDR3 reads TGTGCCAGCAGCCAAGTCGTTGATAGTGACTACAATGAGCAGTTCTTC.

Only a few counts were recorded for this clonotype. V is TRBV2 and J is TRBJ2-5, with D perhaps TRBD1 (7 bases). The CDR3 runs 13 residues. Trimming stripped 10 bases from V and 5 bases from J, with 17 bases between. CDR1 is SNHLY, CDR2 FYNNEI, per germline. The CDR3 sequence: CAIVQGGIETQYF. Here the CDR3 DNA reads TGTGCCATAGTCCAGGGGGGCATCGAGACCCAGTACTTC. Full variable domain (missing parts from reference TRBV2 and TRBJ2-5): EPEVTQTPSHQVTQMGQEVILRCVPISNHLYFYWYRQILGQKVEFLVSFYNNEISEKSEIFDDQFSVERPDGSNFTLKIRSTKLEDSAMYFCAIVQGGIETQYFGPGTRLLVL.

Comments on this clonotype: The junction departs from germline at one end; a sequencing error may be responsible. The rearrangement links TRBV7-8 to TRBJ2-7; no reliable D call. Germline values: CDR1 SGHVS, CDR2 FQNEAQ. The CDR3 covers 13 residues. In DNA, the CDR3 is TGTGCCAGCAGCCCACTCGACTCCCACGAGCAGTACTTC. It yields the protein CASSPLDSHEQYF.